These 14 T cell receptor beta chains were all obtained from the same sample, sequenced in a study of T cells in Graves' hyperthyroidism and ophthalmopathy. RNA transcripts yielded amplified TCR beta CDR3 regions. With the HTBI primer set, the TCR CDR3 went through a first round of RT-PCR. TCRdb reprocessed the multiplex PCR reads via MiXCR and lists one record per CDR3 protein. The profile covers roughly 280,000 distinct CDR3 sequences, with over 15% appearing a single time and around 58% taken by the ten largest. The sample comprised blood. These receptors were taken from a woman in her sixties or seventies with Graves' ophthalmopathy.

This clonotype was counted at least ten times. The rearrangement joins TRBV6-1 to TRBJ1-6, with unresolved D. The CDR3 is 13 amino acids. CDR1 and CDR2 from the germline V gene are MNHNS and SASEGT. V lost 0 bases, J lost 7 bases, and 4 bases lay in between. CDR3 residues: CASSEATNSPLHF. CDR3 in DNA: TGTGCCAGCAGTGAAGCTACGAATTCACCCCTCCACTTT.

This clonotype was counted at least ten times. The V gene is TRBV4-1, the J gene TRBJ2-5; TRBD2 aligns across 7 bases. CDR3 length equals 16 residues. Trimming at V came to 4 bases and at J to 1 base, leaving 9 bases not matched to a gene. Germline CDR1 and CDR2: MGHRA and YSYEKL. The CDR3 DNA follows: TGCGCCAGCAGCCTTGGTCCTAGCGGAATCCAAGAGACCCAGTACTTC. It codes for CASSLGPSGIQETQYF.

J is TRBJ1-5 and V is TRBV18; TRBD1 aligns across 9 bases. This CDR3 spans 14 amino acids. V shed 3 bases and J 11 bases; nucleotides not matched to a gene: 8. The germline V gene has CDR1 KGHSH and CDR2 LQKENI. The CDR3 nucleotides are TGTGCCAGCTCACCTGGGACAGGGAATATTGCCCAGCATTTT. Amino acids: CASSPGTGNIAQHF.

V gene TRBV27 combines with J gene TRBJ2-2; D is unclear. The CDR3 spans 13 residues. Germline CDR1 and CDR2: MNHEY and SMNVEV (reference sequence). The ends were cut back, 6 bases at V and 1 base at J, with 6 bases in the middle. The CDR3 DNA follows: TGTGCCAGCAGGCTCTTGAACACCGGGGAGCTGTTTTTT. Protein sequence: CASRLLNTGELFF.

This chain links TRBV5-1 with TRBJ1-2; D uncertain. The CDR3 consists of 13 residues. The V end was cut by 5 bases, the J end by 4 bases, with 12 bases between. Germline V CDR1 and CDR2: SGHRS, YFSETQ. In DNA, the CDR3 is TGCGCCAGCAGGGTAGGGCAAGGCTATGGCTACACCTTC. It is translated as CASRVGQGYGYTF.

In its sample, this clonotype was seen a few times. This chain joins TRBV4-1 and TRBJ1-5; maybe TRBD1 (5 bases). With 1 base removed from V and 0 bases from J, the gap between germline ends came to 10 bases. CDR1 and CDR2 (germline): MGHRA, YSYEKL. The CDR3 runs to 16 residues. The CDR3 region is CASSQARAASNQPQHF. The CDR3 coding sequence is TGCGCCAGCAGCCAAGCCAGGGCGGCTAGCAATCAGCCCCAGCATTTT.

The sample holds many counts of this clonotype. The V call is TRBV7-2, the J call TRBJ1-2; unclear D gene. The CDR3 totals 16 residues. Germline V gene sequence: CDR1 SGHTA, CDR2 FQGNSA. V was pared by 1 base and J by 3 bases, with 15 bases between. This CDR3 is CASSLVSVGGDYGYTF. In DNA form, the CDR3 reads TGTGCCAGCAGCTTAGTCTCCGTCGGTGGGGACTATGGCTACACCTTC. Looking up the rest from reference TRBV7-2 and TRBJ1-2 gives the full variable domain: GAGVSQSPSNKVTEKGKDVELRCDPISGHTALYWYRQSLGQGLEFLIYFQGNSAPDKSGLPSDRFSAERTGGSVSTLTIQRTQQEDSAVYLCASSLVSVGGDYGYTFGSGTRLTVV.

This clonotype was recorded many times. V is TRBV20-1 and J is TRBJ2-7; possible D gene TRBD1, 5 bases. This CDR3 spans 15 amino acids. V shed 0 bases and J shed 2 bases, with 14 bases lying between them. Germline CDR1 and CDR2: DFQATT and SNEGSKA (reference sequence). As DNA, the CDR3 is TGCAGTGCTAGAGATCTAAGGGGCGGAACCTACGAGCAGTACTTC. Translation gives CSARDLRGGTYEQYF.

This clonotype was seen repeatedly, ten times or more. V is TRBV6-5 and J is TRBJ2-7, with unresolved D. The V gene's germline CDR1 is MNHEY and CDR2 SVGAGI. The CDR3 runs 12 residues. With 3 bases removed from V and 0 bases from J, the gap between germline ends came to 3 bases. In nucleotides, the CDR3 is TGTGCCAGCAGTTATAACTCCTACGAGCAGTACTTC. Translated, it gives CASSYNSYEQYF.

As for this clonotype: This CDR3 is missing its conserved last phenylalanine or tryptophan, likely due to a read error. V and J are TRBV20-1 and TRBJ2-7, with D perhaps TRBD2 (6 bases). V dropped 3 bases and J dropped 4 bases, with 19 bases sitting between them. This CDR3 comprises 15 residues. Germline loops: CDR1 DFQATT, CDR2 SNEGSKA (reference sequence). CDR3 nucleotides: TGCAGTGCTAGGCCCCGGGGACTTCTTCTTTACGAGCAGTACCTC. Translating it yields CSARPRGLLLYEQYL.

Ten or more counts support this clonotype. A read error may account for a junction end that differs from germline. CDR3 region: CASSPRQVNTGELFF. CDR3 nucleotide sequence: TGTGCCAGCAGCCCCCGACAGGTTAACACCGGGGAGCTGTTTTTT. The rearrangement links TRBV5-1 to TRBJ2-2; tentative D call: TRBD1 (6 bases). The germline CDR1 and CDR2 sequences are SGHRS and YFSETQ. The CDR3 sequence is 15 residues long. The variable domain in full, completed from reference TRBV5-1 and TRBJ2-2, reads KAGVTQTPRYLIKTRGQQVTLSCSPISGHRSVSWYQQTPGQGLQFLFEYFSETQRNKGNFPGRFSGRQFSNSRSEMNVSTLELGDSALYLCASSPRQVNTGELFFGEGSRLTVL.

This clonotype was counted ten times or more. The chain joins TRBV28 to TRBJ2-7; 13 nucleotides line up with TRBD2. This CDR3 has 13 amino acids. Trimming removed 6 bases from V and 6 bases from J; junction bases left unmatched: 2. Germline V lookup: CDR1 MDHEN, CDR2 SYDVKM. The CDR3 here is CASRTSGRPEQYF. The CDR3 bases are TGTGCCAGCAGGACTAGCGGGAGGCCCGAGCAGTACTTC.

This clonotype appeared a few times. One end of the junction does not line up with germline, which may come from a read error. This sequence joins TRBV7-6 and TRBJ2-7; D might be TRBD1 or TRBD2, each matching 6 bases. The CDR3 runs 14 residues. Germline CDR1 SGHVS, CDR2 FNYEAQ. CDR3: CANSTRGGRGEQYF. The CDR3 nucleotides read TGTGCCAACAGCACCAGGGGAGGCCGGGGGGAGCAGTACTTC.

This clonotype was detected ten times or more. This chain uses TRBV29-1 with TRBJ1-2; D call uncertain. Between the trimmed V and J ends, which lost 0 bases and 0 bases, there was a span of 5 bases. This CDR3 has 13 residues. CDR1 SQVTM and CDR2 ANQGSEA come from the germline V gene. CDR3: CSVEDGTNYGYTF. CDR3 coding DNA: TGCAGCGTTGAAGACGGAACTAACTATGGCTACACCTTC.